The 8 T cell receptor beta chains presented below share a single source sample, sequenced in a study of T-cell memory formation after mild COVID-19. Each CDR3 protein gets one entry after TCRdb re-called the 5' RACE reads with MiXCR. The repertoire holds some 210,000 distinct CDR3 sequences, roughly 30% seen once, with over 10% in the top ten. Sequencing was done on a sample of PBMCs or a T cell subset sorted from them (not recorded which). The source is an adult woman who had mild COVID-19 (a few samples of this study predate the infection). Cell type and time point are not known.

The rearrangement uses TRBV13 and TRBJ2-3; D is unresolved. The germline gives CDR1 PRHDT, CDR2 FYEKMQ (reference sequence). V dropped 2 bases and J dropped 1 base, with 13 bases sitting between them. The CDR3 has 16 residues. The CDR3 DNA reads TGTGCCAGCAGCTTACGAACTCAGAAACGCACAGATACGCAGTATTTT. It codes for CASSLRTQKRTDTQYF. Full variable domain (outside the CDR3, taken from reference TRBV13 and TRBJ2-3): AAGVIQSPRHLIKEKRETATLKCYPIPRHDTVYWYQQGPGQDPQFLISFYEKMQSDKGSIPDRFSAQQFSDYHSELNMSSLELGDSALYFCASSLRTQKRTDTQYFGPGTRLTVL.

This clonotype was picked up one time. This CDR3 reads CASSYAGVWNEKLFF. The CDR3 DNA reads as TGCGCCAGCAGCTATGCAGGGGTTTGGAATGAAAAACTGTTTTTT. The rearrangement uses TRBV5-1 and TRBJ1-4; TRBD1 might be the D (6 bases). Germline V CDR1 and CDR2: SGHRS, YFSETQ. The CDR3 runs 15 residues. Trimming removed 3 bases from V and 5 bases from J, with 14 bases in between.

This clonotype was seen just once. The chain recombines TRBV7-2 with TRBJ1-1, with TRBD1 matching 12 bases. V trimming: 5 bases; J trimming: 1 base; junction bases outside the gene matches: 8. Germline assignment: CDR1 SGHTA and CDR2 FQGNSA. The CDR3 spans 17 residues. DNA for the CDR3: TGTGCCAGCAGCCCCGGGACAGGGGGCGAGGCGAACACTGAAGCTTTCTTT. Translated, it gives CASSPGTGGEANTEAFF.

This chain joins TRBV15 and TRBJ2-5, with D possibly TRBD2 on 6 matching bases. V was pared by 3 bases and J by 4 bases, with 18 bases between. Germline V lookup: CDR1 LNHNV, CDR2 YYDKDF (reference sequence). The CDR3 covers 16 residues. In nucleotides, the CDR3 is TGTGCCACCAGCAGGCGGGGCGTGGAGGGAGGAGAGACCCAGTACTTC. Its translation: CATSRRGVEGGETQYF.

This clonotype has more than one count but fewer than ten. The gene calls are TRBV7-8 and TRBJ2-7; perhaps D is TRBD1 or TRBD2 (5 bases each). With 5 bases removed from V and 0 bases from J, the gap between germline ends came to 11 bases. The CDR3 runs 14 residues. In germline, CDR1 is SGHVS, CDR2 FQNEAQ. CDR3 sequence reads: CASSGGPISYEQYF. CDR3 coding DNA: TGTGCCAGCAGCGGGGGACCGATCTCCTACGAGCAGTACTTC.

The chain uses TRBV4-2 and TRBJ1-1; a possible D gene is TRBD1 (5 bases). The germline V and J ends were trimmed by 8 bases and 0 bases, with 10 bases remaining between them. CDR3 length: 13 residues. The germline gives CDR1 LGHNA, CDR2 YNFKEQ. CDR3 residues: CASAEGMNTEAFF. As DNA, the CDR3 is TGTGCCAGCGCCGAGGGGATGAACACTGAAGCTTTCTTT.

This clonotype was detected only a few times. The chain joins TRBV7-3 to TRBJ2-2; the match to TRBD2 covers 11 bases. The germline gives CDR1 SGHTA, CDR2 FQGTGA. The V and J ends lost 5 bases and 4 bases, in that order; junction bases with no gene match: 12. The CDR3 length is 18 residues. The CDR3 coding sequence is TGTGCCAGCAGCCCATTTGTAGCGGGAGGGCCGGGCACCGGGGAGCTGTTTTTT. Translating it yields CASSPFVAGGPGTGELFF.

This clonotype showed up just a few times. The chain has TRBV5-1 and TRBJ1-4; TRBD1 might be the D (6 bases). The length of the CDR3 is 15 residues. Germline V CDR1 and CDR2: SGHRS, YFSETQ. The V end lost 1 base, the J end lost 7 bases, and 14 bases lay between the germline ends. The CDR3 loop is CASSLSGEEGEKLFF. In DNA form, the CDR3 reads TGCGCCAGCAGCTTGTCAGGGGAGGAGGGTGAAAAACTGTTTTTT.